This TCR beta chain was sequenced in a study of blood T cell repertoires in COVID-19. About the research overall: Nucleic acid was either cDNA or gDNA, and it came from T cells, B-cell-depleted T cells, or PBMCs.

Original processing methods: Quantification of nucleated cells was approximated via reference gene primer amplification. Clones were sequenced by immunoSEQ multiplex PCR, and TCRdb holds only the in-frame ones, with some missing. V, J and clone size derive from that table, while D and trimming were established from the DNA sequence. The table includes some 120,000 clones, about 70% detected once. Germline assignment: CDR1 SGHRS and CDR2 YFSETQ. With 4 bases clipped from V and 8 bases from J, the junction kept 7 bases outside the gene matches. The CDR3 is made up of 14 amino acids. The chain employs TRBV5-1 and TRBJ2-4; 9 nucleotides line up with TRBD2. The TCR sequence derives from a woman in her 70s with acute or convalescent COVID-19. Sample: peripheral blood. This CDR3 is CASSAGGTADIQYF. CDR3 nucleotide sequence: TGCGCCAGCAGCGCGGGAGGGACGGCAGACATTCAGTACTTC.